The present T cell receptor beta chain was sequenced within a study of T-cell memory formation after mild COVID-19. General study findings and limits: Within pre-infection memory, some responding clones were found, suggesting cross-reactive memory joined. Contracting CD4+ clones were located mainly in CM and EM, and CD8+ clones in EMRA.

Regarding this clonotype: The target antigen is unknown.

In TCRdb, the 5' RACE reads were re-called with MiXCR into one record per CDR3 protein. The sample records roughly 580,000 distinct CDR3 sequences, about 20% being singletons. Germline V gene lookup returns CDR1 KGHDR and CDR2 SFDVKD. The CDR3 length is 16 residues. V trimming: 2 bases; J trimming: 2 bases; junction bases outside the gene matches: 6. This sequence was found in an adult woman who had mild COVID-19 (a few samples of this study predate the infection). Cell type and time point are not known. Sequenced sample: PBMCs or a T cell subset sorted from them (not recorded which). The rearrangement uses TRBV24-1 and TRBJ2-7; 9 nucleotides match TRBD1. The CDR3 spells CATSDSIRTGAYEQYF. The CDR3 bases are TGTGCCACCAGTGATTCCATCAGGACAGGGGCCTACGAGCAGTACTTC.